Shown below are 3 T cell receptor beta chains from a single sample sequenced in a study of identical twins. In TCRdb, the 5' RACE reads were re-called with MiXCR into one record per CDR3 protein. This sample has 500,000 to 550,000 distinct CDR3 sequences, with approximately 22% found just once. These same data were also listed under a study on T cells expressing NK-cell markers.

Sequenced material: CD4+ T cells sorted from blood. All receptors come from a young woman in good health.

V is TRBV7-3 and J is TRBJ1-1, with TRBD1 matching over 7 bases. Germline CDR1 and CDR2: SGHTA and FQGTGA. V lost 5 bases, J lost 6 bases, and 6 bases stayed unmatched. The CDR3 has 13 amino acids. CDR3 in amino acids: CASSLTGSAEAFF. In DNA, the CDR3 is TGTGCCAGCAGCCTGACAGGGTCTGCTGAAGCTTTCTTT.

V and J are TRBV11-2 and TRBJ2-7; TRBD1 or TRBD2 may be the D gene (5 bases each). Germline CDR1 SGHAT, CDR2 FQNNGV. Trimming stripped 6 bases from V and 2 bases from J, with 11 bases between. The length of the CDR3 is 13 residues. CDR3: CASSRGAAYEQYF. The CDR3 coding sequence is TGTGCCAGCAGTCGGGGCGCAGCCTACGAGCAGTACTTC.

Only a few counts were recorded for this clonotype. The chain uses TRBV5-1 and TRBJ2-1, with D perhaps given as TRBD1 or TRBD2 (5 bases each). The CDR3 is 15 amino acids. V was trimmed by 3 bases and J by 2 bases, leaving 12 bases between them. Germline V gives CDR1 SGHRS, CDR2 YFSETQ. CDR3 protein: CASSSGGNAYNEQFF. The CDR3, as DNA: TGCGCCAGCAGCTCTGGGGGTAACGCCTACAATGAGCAGTTCTTC.